This is a list of T cell receptor beta chains from one sample in a study of long-term antiretroviral therapy in people with HIV. Clones were sequenced by immunoSEQ multiplex PCR, and TCRdb holds only the in-frame ones, with some missing. Of just under 40,000 clones listed, about 86% were seen once; the top ten hold roughly 3.6%. The material was unsorted PBMCs, obtained just before starting antiretroviral therapy. These receptors all stem from a woman aged 18 to 35 with HIV. Both conserved end residues are part of each CDR3. The D gene is left open where the match is weak. Size is stated for part of the rows, as once, few or many counts, or as a class when the clone is expanded.

TRBV9	TRBJ2-1	TRBD2	NA	TGTGCCAGCAGCGCGGGACTAGACTCCTACAATGAGCAGTTCTTC	CASSAGLDSYNEQFF
TRBV2	TRBJ2-7	NA	NA	TGTGCCAGCATAGGGGGGCCCTACGAGCAGTACTTC	CASIGGPYEQYF
TRBV19	TRBJ1-1	NA	NA	TGTGCCGTTAGGGTTCAGAACACTGAAGCTTTCTTT	CAVRVQNTEAFF
TRBV5-6	TRBJ2-3	NA	NA	TGTGCCAGCAGCTTGGCCCTGGGGACTAGCACAGATACGCAGTATTTT	CASSLALGTSTDTQYF
TRBV6-5	TRBJ2-1	TRBD1	NA	TGTGCCAGCAGTTCTCCGGGACAGGGGGCGGATGAGCAGTTCTTC	CASSSPGQGADEQFF
TRBV5-6	TRBJ2-7	NA	few	TGTGCCAGCAGCTTGGATGGGGGTAGCTACGAGCAGTACTTC	CASSLDGGSYEQYF
TRBV5-1	TRBJ2-1	NA	NA	TGCGCCAGCAGCCGCGAAACTCTCGGCAGCTCCTACAATGAGCAGTTCTTC	CASSRETLGSSYNEQFF
TRBV7-7	TRBJ1-1	NA	NA	TGTGCTAGCAGCTTGGACCGCAACACTGAAGCTTTCTTT	CASSLDRNTEAFF
TRBV18	TRBJ2-3	NA	NA	TGTGCCAGCTCACCCGGTTTGTCAGATACGCAGTATTTT	CASSPGLSDTQYF
TRBV2	TRBJ1-5	NA	NA	TGTGCCAGCAGTGAAGTGGACCCTCGGGGGGGCGGTAGCAATCAGCCCCAGCATTTT	CASSEVDPRGGGSNQPQHF
TRBV28	TRBJ2-5	NA	few	TGTGCCAGCAGTTTGCTCTTTGCGGGCTACCTGGAAACCCAGTACTTC	CASSLLFAGYLETQYF
TRBV9	TRBJ2-7	TRBD2	NA	TGTGCCAGCAGCGTAGGCGGGAGGGCTTGGGACGAGCAGTACTTC	CASSVGGRAWDEQYF
TRBV29-1	TRBJ2-1	NA	NA	TGCAGCGGCGACCAAGCAGGGAGCAATGAGCAGTTCTTC	CSGDQAGSNEQFF
TRBV9	TRBJ2-3	TRBD2	NA	TGTGCCAGCAGCGTAGTGGCGGGAGAGAACACAGATACGCAGTATTTT	CASSVVAGENTDTQYF
TRBV28	TRBJ1-3	NA	NA	TGTGCCAGCAGACTAGTAGACACCATATATTTT	CASRLVDTIYF
TRBV28	TRBJ1-2	NA	NA	TGTGCCAGCAGCCCTGCTGGGGAATATGGCTACACCTTC	CASSPAGEYGYTF
TRBV27	TRBJ2-7	TRBD1	NA	TGTGCCAGCAGTCTCACAGGGGCCGAGCAGTACTTC	CASSLTGAEQYF
TRBV28	TRBJ2-7	NA	NA	TGTGCCAGCAGTTTTATATACGAGCAGTACTTC	CASSFIYEQYF
TRBV5-1	TRBJ1-4	NA	NA	TGCGCCAGCAGCTTCCGACAGCCCAGAGAGGAAAAACTGTTTTTT	CASSFRQPREEKLFF
TRBV28	TRBJ1-2	TRBD1	NA	TGTGCCAGCAGTCCCACCCCAACGACCCGGACAGGGTATGGCTACACCTTC	CASSPTPTTRTGYGYTF
TRBV18	TRBJ1-2	NA	NA	TGTGCCAGCTCACCTTCAGGGGAATCTTATGGCTACACCTTC	CASSPSGESYGYTF
TRBV7-9	TRBJ2-7	TRBD1	NA	TGTGCCAGCAGCTTAGCTGGAGGGACAGGAAACTACGAGCAGTACTTC	CASSLAGGTGNYEQYF
TRBV25-1	TRBJ2-1	TRBD2	NA	TGTGCCAGCAGTGAATACCCATCACTAGCGGGTGAGCAGTTCTTC	CASSEYPSLAGEQFF
TRBV18	TRBJ2-1	NA	NA	TGTGCCAGCTCACCCGGGACGGATTACAATGAGCAGTTCTTC	CASSPGTDYNEQFF
TRBV15	TRBJ1-4	TRBD1	NA	TGTGCCACCTTACAGGGGAGGAATTTTGCTAATGAAAAACTGTTTTTT	CATLQGRNFANEKLFF
TRBV5-6	TRBJ2-7	NA	NA	TGTGCCAGCAGCTTGGAAGTACAGGGTGGTCACGAGCAGTACTTC	CASSLEVQGGHEQYF
TRBV25-1	TRBJ1-2	NA	NA	TGTGCCAGCAGTGCGAGTGTCGACGGCTACACCTTC	CASSASVDGYTF
TRBV15	TRBJ2-1	TRBD2	once	TGTGCCACCAGCAGAGGGGGACTAGCGGGAAATGAGCAGTTCTTC	CATSRGGLAGNEQFF
TRBV5-1	TRBJ1-2	NA	NA	TGCGCCAGCAGCATAAGCGGGACCGGGCAAGGCTACACCTTC	CASSISGTGQGYTF
TRBV6-6	TRBJ2-3	NA	NA	TGTGCCAGCAGTCCCTGGATGGCGGGATCCACAGATACGCAGTATTTT	CASSPWMAGSTDTQYF
TRBV4-1	TRBJ1-3	NA	NA	TGCGCCAGCAGCCCGGCCTATGGTGTGGGATACACCATATATTTT	CASSPAYGVGYTIYF
TRBV9	TRBJ2-2	NA	NA	TGTGCCAGCAGCCTGGGGTCCACCGGGGAGCTGTTTTTT	CASSLGSTGELFF
TRBV2	TRBJ2-1	TRBD2	NA	TGTGCCTCCCGAACTAGCGGGAGGGGAAATGAGCAGTTCTTC	CASRTSGRGNEQFF
TRBV28	TRBJ1-1	TRBD1	NA	TGTGCCAGCAGGCCGACAGGGGCCCGGGGCACTGAAGCTTTCTTT	CASRPTGARGTEAFF
TRBV9	TRBJ2-7	TRBD2	NA	TGTGCCAGCAGCGACGGACTAGCGGGCGACTACGAGCAGTACTTC	CASSDGLAGDYEQYF
TRBV7-2	TRBJ2-5	TRBD2	NA	TGTGCCAGCAGCTTACCCTCTAGCGGGACGTACCAAGAGACCCAGTACTTC	CASSLPSSGTYQETQYF
TRBV2	TRBJ1-5	NA	NA	TGTGCCAGCAGCGGGGACGGAAGCAATCAGCCCCAGCATTTT	CASSGDGSNQPQHF
TRBV4-2	TRBJ1-1	TRBD1	once	TGTGCCAGTAAAAAGGGACAGGGCATGAACACTGAAGCTTTCTTT	CASKKGQGMNTEAFF
TRBV19	TRBJ2-7	NA	NA	TGTGCCAGTAGTACCCGTGGGGGGATCGGCTACGAGCAGTACTTC	CASSTRGGIGYEQYF
TRBV11-1	TRBJ1-1	NA	NA	TGTGCCAGCAGCTTGGGCGGATACCCCCGGAACACTGAAGCTTTCTTT	CASSLGGYPRNTEAFF
TRBV12-5	TRBJ2-5	NA	NA	TGTGCTAGTGGTTTGGTGGGGGAGACCCAGTACTTC	CASGLVGETQYF
TRBV9	TRBJ2-1	TRBD2	NA	TGTGCCAGCAGCGTGCGGCTAGCGGGAGACGATGAGCAGTTCTTC	CASSVRLAGDDEQFF
TRBV2	TRBJ2-3	TRBD2	NA	TGTGCCAGCAGTGTACGACTAGCGAGCAGCACAGATACGCAGTATTTT	CASSVRLASSTDTQYF
TRBV18	TRBJ2-5	NA	NA	TGTGCCAGCTCATCCACGGGGGAGACCCAGTACTTC	CASSSTGETQYF
TRBV19	TRBJ1-5	TRBD1	NA	TGTGCCAGTAGTATAGCTCCGGGACAGGATCAGCCCCAGCATTTT	CASSIAPGQDQPQHF
TRBV7-2	TRBJ2-7	TRBD2	NA	TGTGCCAGCAGCTTAGTCGGGAGGTACTTTTACGAGCAGTACTTC	CASSLVGRYFYEQYF
TRBV4-3	TRBJ2-3	TRBD2	NA	TGCGCCAGCAGCCAAGATGGGACTAGCGATGTGCCAGATACGCAGTATTTT	CASSQDGTSDVPDTQYF
TRBV28	TRBJ2-7	NA	NA	TGTGCCAGCAGCCCTGACTCCTCCTACGAGCAGTACTTC	CASSPDSSYEQYF
TRBV7-2	TRBJ2-2	TRBD2	NA	TGTGCCAGCAGCCGAATAGCGGGAGGGTTGGGGAGCAACACCGGGGAGCTGTTTTTT	CASSRIAGGLGSNTGELFF
TRBV4-3	TRBJ1-4	NA	NA	TGCGCCAGCAGCCTTCGGGGGGGCAGAAATAATGAAAAACTGTTTTTT	CASSLRGGRNNEKLFF
TRBV28	TRBJ2-7	NA	NA	TGTGCCAGCAGCTTGCATGCCTACGAGCAGTACTTC	CASSLHAYEQYF
TRBV27	TRBJ1-3	NA	NA	TGTGCCAGCAGTCTCCGGGCGCCCATTAAAGGGGAGAACACCATATATTTT	CASSLRAPIKGENTIYF
TRBV7-7	TRBJ2-6	NA	NA	TGTGCTAGCAGCTTACCCGGGGATGGGGCCAACGTCCTGACTTTC	CASSLPGDGANVLTF
TRBV28	TRBJ1-2	NA	NA	TGTGCCAGCAGTACCTCCGCGGGGGGGGATGGCTACACCTTC	CASSTSAGGDGYTF
TRBV4-3	TRBJ1-3	NA	NA	TGCGCCAGCAGCCAAGATCTTGTGGCTTCAAACACCATATATTTT	CASSQDLVASNTIYF
TRBV28	TRBJ2-1	NA	NA	TGTGCCAGCAGCTTCCCCGGCAATGAGCAGTTCTTC	CASSFPGNEQFF
TRBV28	TRBJ1-5	NA	few	TGTGCGTCTCACAATCAGCCCCAGCATTTT	CASHNQPQHF
TRBV27	TRBJ2-2	NA	NA	TGTGCCAGCACCCCCTCTCGGGGCAGGGACACCGGGGAGCTGTTTTTT	CASTPSRGRDTGELFF